The 7 T cell receptor beta chains given below trace back to one sample, sequenced in a study of T cell responses to AZD1222 COVID-19 vaccine. Only in-frame clones appear in the TCRdb table, and some are missing; sequencing was by immunoSEQ multiplex PCR. The profile shows about 21,000 clones, 82% of them singletons. Sample: peripheral blood, taken on day 0 of AZD1222 vaccination. All receptors derive from an adult in good health.

The V and J genes are TRBV12-3 or TRBV12-4 and TRBJ1-1, with a tentative D call TRBD1 (5 bases). The V end lost 3 bases, the J end lost 7 bases, and 12 bases lay between the germline ends. The CDR3 is 13 residues long. CDR3 in DNA: TGTGCCAGCAGTTTTTCCACGACAGTTGAAGCTTTCTTT. Translation: CASSFSTTVEAFF.

The chain is built from TRBV7-9 and TRBJ2-3; 10 nucleotides align to TRBD2. Losses at the gene ends were 4 bases for V and 3 bases for J; bases not matched to a gene: 4. The CDR3 contains 15 residues. Germline CDR1 reads SEHNR; CDR2 reads FQNEAQ (reference sequence). The CDR3 reads CASSSGLAETDTQYF. The CDR3 region has the DNA TGTGCCAGCAGCTCAGGACTAGCGGAGACAGATACGCAGTATTTT.

V is TRBV19 and J is TRBJ2-3, with D unclear. Germline CDR1 and CDR2: LNHDA and SQIVND (reference sequence). The CDR3 spans 16 residues. Trimming took 3 bases from V and 2 from J, leaving 15 bases between them. CDR3 region: CASSIRSLTVTDTQYF. The CDR3 DNA reads TGTGCCAGTAGTATCCGGAGTCTAACGGTCACAGATACGCAGTATTTT.

This clone was found a few times. This sequence joins TRBV7-6 and TRBJ2-1; 13 nucleotides align to TRBD2. The length of the CDR3 is 15 residues. With V trimmed by 2 bases and J by 6 bases, 1 base remained unmatched. Germline assignment: CDR1 SGHVS and CDR2 FNYEAQ. The CDR3 sequence is CASSLTSGGVNEQFF. The CDR3 coding sequence is TGTGCCAGCAGCTTAACTAGCGGGGGGGTCAATGAGCAGTTCTTC.

Only one count was recorded for this clone. The V call is TRBV28, the J call TRBJ2-5; 8 bases align to TRBD2. This CDR3 is 14 amino acids long. Germline trimming cut 5 bases from V and 7 bases from J; bases unmatched to any gene: 9. Germline-derived CDR1 and CDR2 are MDHEN and SYDVKM. CDR3 DNA: TGTGCCAGCAGTCTCCCCGGGGGGGGTGTGACCCAGTACTTC. Its translation is CASSLPGGGVTQYF.

This clone was found once. The chain is built from TRBV5-1 and TRBJ1-2, with D possibly TRBD1 on 5 matching bases. V lost 1 base to trimming and J lost 1 base, with 20 bases between them. Germline loops: CDR1 SGHRS, CDR2 YFSETQ. The CDR3 totals 18 residues. The CDR3 DNA sequence: TGCGCCAGCAGCTTGCTCCAGGGTAGTATAGAATTTAACTATGGCTACACCTTC. The encoded protein is CASSLLQGSIEFNYGYTF. Using reference TRBV5-1 and TRBJ1-2 for the parts outside the CDR3, the full variable domain is KAGVTQTPRYLIKTRGQQVTLSCSPISGHRSVSWYQQTPGQGLQFLFEYFSETQRNKGNFPGRFSGRQFSNSRSEMNVSTLELGDSALYLCASSLLQGSIEFNYGYTFGSGTRLTVV.

This chain connects TRBV27 to TRBJ1-2, with D uncertain. Germline assignment: CDR1 MNHEY and CDR2 SMNVEV (reference sequence). The length of the CDR3 is 15 residues. V was shortened by 7 bases and J by 6 bases, with 21 bases between the two germline ends. CDR3 coding DNA: TGTGCCAGCACCCTATCGGGAGGGTTCATGCATGGCTACACCTTC. This sequence encodes CASTLSGGFMHGYTF.